Below are 3 T cell receptor beta chains sequenced from a single sample in a study of beta chain features in type 1 diabetes. The study reverse transcribed the entire isolated RNA, so it sequenced expressed TCRB transcripts. Method: immunoSEQ multiplex PCR; TCRdb's copy keeps in-frame clones and lacks some. The table shows under 450,000 clones, with about 14% occurring only once. Sequencing used naive CD4+ T cells from blood. These receptor sequences come from a woman aged 18-30 years in good health.

The J gene is TRBJ2-3, the V gene TRBV29-1; TRBD2 matches 14 bases. This CDR3 has 13 amino acids. CDR1 is SQVTM, CDR2 ANQGSEA, per germline. Unmatched junction bases numbered 0, after V lost 7 bases and J lost 3 bases. CDR3 amino acids: CSGLAGGTDTQYF. CDR3 nucleotides: TGCAGCGGACTAGCGGGAGGGACAGATACGCAGTATTTT.

V usage is TRBV10-3 and J usage is TRBJ2-7; 8 bases are shared with TRBD1. This CDR3 has 12 residues. Germline V gives CDR1 ENHRY, CDR2 SYGVKD. Unmatched junction bases numbered 5, after V lost 10 bases and J lost 3 bases. CDR3 nucleotides: TGTGCCACCGGACAGGGCCTCTACGAGCAGTACTTC. Its protein product is CATGQGLYEQYF.

The chain recombines TRBV19 with TRBJ1-2; D might be TRBD1 (6 bases). Germline loops: CDR1 LNHDA, CDR2 SQIVND (reference sequence). The CDR3 is made up of 12 amino acids. Trimming removed 5 bases at V and 3 bases at J, with 7 bases between. CDR3 nucleotides: TGTGCCAGTAGTCCAGGGGACTATGGCTACACCTTC. This encodes CASSPGDYGYTF.